The T cell receptor (beta chain) described here comes from a study of blood T cell repertoires in COVID-19. In the study overall: There were acute and convalescent COVID-19 samples, and they came from the United States, Italy and Spain. PBMCs, B-cell-depleted T cells, or T cells were the source of the cDNA or gDNA that made up the material.

Original data processing: For nucleated cells, counts were estimated from reference gene primer amplification. Data came from immunoSEQ multiplex PCR; TCRdb stores just in-frame clones and leaves some out. V and J calls and clone size are those listed in that table; D and trimming were worked out from the DNA. Of about 100,000 clones listed, 91% are singletons. Looked up from germline, CDR1 is MNHNY and CDR2 is SVGAGI (reference sequence). V shed 6 bases, J shed 6 bases, and the junction held 9 bases outside the gene matches. The CDR3 totals 16 residues. This receptor was identified in a man aged 50 to 59 with active COVID-19. Sequenced: peripheral blood. The chain combines TRBV6-6 with TRBJ2-3; TRBD2 matches 13 bases. The CDR3 nucleotides read TGTGCCAGCAGGATAGGACTAGCGGGAGTCTTGGATACGCAGTATTTT. Translated, it gives CASRIGLAGVLDTQYF.